The 26 T cell receptor beta chains below all came from one sample that was sequenced in a study of cytomegalovirus exposure and HLA in healthy donors. 60 Vbeta and 13 Jbeta primers were used in PCR. TCRdb's copy holds only in-frame clones and misses some; the assay was immunoSEQ multiplex PCR. The repertoire consists of more than 85,000 clones, with around 87% occurring once and the leading ten covering 1.5% to 2%. Sequenced sample: PBMCs. The receptors here all came from a man in his forties or fifties in good health and CMV-seronegative.

The chain has TRBV18 and TRBJ2-7, with D possibly TRBD1 on 6 matching bases. Trimming stripped 4 bases from V and 2 bases from J, with 12 bases between. CDR1 KGHSH and CDR2 LQKENI come from the germline V gene. CDR3 length: 14 residues. CDR3: CASSLRQDTYEQYF. The CDR3 region has the DNA TGTGCCAGCTCACTTAGACAGGATACCTACGAGCAGTACTTC. Complete variable domain (other parts from reference TRBV18 and TRBJ2-7): NAGVMQNPRHLVRRRGQEARLRCSPMKGHSHVYWYRQLPEEGLKFMVYLQKENIIDESGMPKERFSAEFPKEGPSILRIQQVVRGDSAAYFCASSLRQDTYEQYFGPGTRLTVT.

The V gene is TRBV14, the J gene TRBJ1-1; D is unresolved. The germline CDR1 and CDR2 sequences are SGHDN and FVKESK. CDR3 length: 12 amino acids. The V end was cut by 3 bases, the J end by 4 bases, with 6 bases between. The CDR3 loop is CASSQRVTEAFF. CDR3 in DNA: TGTGCCAGCAGCCAGAGGGTCACTGAAGCTTTCTTT.

The V and J genes are TRBV6-5 and TRBJ1-1, with a possible D match to TRBD1 (5 bases). Germline loops: CDR1 MNHEY, CDR2 SVGAGI. Between the trimmed V and J ends, which lost 10 bases and 4 bases, there was a span of 7 bases. This CDR3 is built from 10 residues. The CDR3: CATQGTEAFF. CDR3 nucleotides: TGTGCCACTCAGGGCACTGAAGCTTTCTTT.

This chain joins TRBV25-1 and TRBJ1-1; D ambiguous. The CDR3 is made up of 13 amino acids. Per germline, CDR1 MGHDK and CDR2 SYGVNS. Trimming removed 6 bases from V and 4 bases from J, with 12 bases in between. CDR3 region: CASRAGRGTEAFF. The CDR3, as DNA: TGTGCCAGCAGGGCCGGTCGGGGCACTGAAGCTTTCTTT.

The rearrangement joins TRBV5-4 to TRBJ1-2; a possible D gene is TRBD1 (5 bases). The CDR3 totals 15 residues. Deletions cut 5 bases from V and 5 bases from J, with 19 bases between. Germline V gene data show CDR1 as SGHNT and CDR2 as YYREEE (reference sequence). The DNA of the CDR3 is TGTGCCAGCAGACGATCCGGGGGAGACACGTATGGCTACACCTTC. Protein: CASRRSGGDTYGYTF. The complete variable domain, with remaining parts taken from reference TRBV5-4 and TRBJ1-2, reads ETGVTQSPTHLIKTRGQQVTLRCSSQSGHNTVSWYQQALGQGPQFIFQYYREEENGRGNFPPRFSGLQFPNYSSELNVNALELDDSALYLCASRRSGGDTYGYTFGSGTRLTVV.

At least ten counts were recorded for this clone. The J gene is TRBJ2-7, the V gene TRBV6-5; the D gene is possibly TRBD2 (5 bases). Germline V gene sequence: CDR1 MNHEY, CDR2 SVGAGI. The CDR3 has 16 amino acids. Between the trimmed V and J ends, which lost 2 bases and 0 bases, there was a span of 14 bases. Here the CDR3 DNA reads TGTGCCAGCAGTTACGGTACTAGACCTAGCTCCTACGAGCAGTACTTC. Protein product: CASSYGTRPSSYEQYF.

The J gene is TRBJ2-3, the V gene TRBV4-3, with 7 bases matching TRBD2. The germline V gene has CDR1 LGHNA and CDR2 YSLEER. There are 15 residues in the CDR3. V lost 0 bases, J lost 2 bases, and 2 bases stayed unmatched. The CDR3 loop is CASSQEAGHTDTQYF. The CDR3 nucleotides read TGCGCCAGCAGCCAAGAAGCGGGGCACACAGATACGCAGTATTTT.

The gene calls are TRBV5-4 and TRBJ2-2; a possible D gene is TRBD2 (6 bases). The germline gives CDR1 SGHNT, CDR2 YYREEE (reference sequence). The CDR3 is made up of 15 amino acids. Between the trimmed V and J ends, which lost 0 bases and 4 bases, there was a span of 10 bases. In DNA, the CDR3 is TGTGCCAGCAGCTTGGAGAGGGAGGTCACCGGGGAGCTGTTTTTT. Encoded protein: CASSLEREVTGELFF. The whole variable domain, filled in from reference TRBV5-4 and TRBJ2-2, reads ETGVTQSPTHLIKTRGQQVTLRCSSQSGHNTVSWYQQALGQGPQFIFQYYREEENGRGNFPPRFSGLQFPNYSSELNVNALELDDSALYLCASSLEREVTGELFFGEGSRLTVL.

The chain carries TRBV5-1 and TRBJ2-5; TRBD1 matches 7 bases. Trimming took 0 bases from V and 5 from J; bases not matched to a gene: 4. CDR3 length: 14 amino acids. Looked up from germline, CDR1 is SGHRS and CDR2 is YFSETQ. The CDR3 DNA sequence: TGCGCCAGCAGCTTGGAGGGGGCGTTGGAGACCCAGTACTTC. Its translation: CASSLEGALETQYF.

The CDR3 coding sequence is TGTGCCAGCAGTGACCGGGACAGGGGTCAAAGTGGGGAGCAGTACTTC. It specifies CASSDRDRGQSGEQYF. The chain is built from TRBV6-1 and TRBJ2-7, with 10 bases fitting TRBD1. The CDR3 runs 16 residues. V was pared by 3 bases and J by 7 bases, with 12 bases of the junction left unmatched. Per the germline V gene, CDR1 is MNHNS and CDR2 is SASEGT.

The chain links TRBV5-5 to TRBJ1-5; 8 bases fit TRBD1. V dropped 4 bases and J dropped 7; count of bases not matched to a gene: 7. The CDR3 spans 14 residues. The germline CDR1 and CDR2 sequences are SGHKS and YYEKEE (reference sequence). CDR3 nucleotide sequence: TGTGCCAGCAGCGGGAACACAGGGGGACAGCCCCAGCATTTT. This translates into CASSGNTGGQPQHF.

V is TRBV7-2 and J is TRBJ2-6, with a possible D match to TRBD1 (6 bases). Per germline, CDR1 SGHTA and CDR2 FQGNSA. This CDR3 has 16 residues. Trimming removed 3 bases from V and 2 bases from J, with 11 bases in between. CDR3 protein: CASSFDRNPGANVLTF. The CDR3 DNA reads as TGTGCCAGCAGCTTTGACAGGAATCCTGGGGCCAACGTCCTGACTTTC. Variable domain in full (rest from reference TRBV7-2 and TRBJ2-6): GAGVSQSPSNKVTEKGKDVELRCDPISGHTALYWYRQSLGQGLEFLIYFQGNSAPDKSGLPSDRFSAERTGGSVSTLTIQRTQQEDSAVYLCASSFDRNPGANVLTFGAGSRLTVL.

This chain links TRBV5-6 with TRBJ2-7; D ambiguous. Between the trimmed V and J ends, which lost 0 bases and 7 bases, there was a span of 14 bases. Germline-derived CDR1 and CDR2 are SGHDT and YYEEEE. There are 14 residues in the CDR3. CDR3: CASSLASPRAEQYF. In nucleotides, the CDR3 is TGTGCCAGCAGCTTGGCCTCCCCGAGAGCGGAGCAGTACTTC.

V usage is TRBV6-5 and J usage is TRBJ1-1; D unclear. The CDR3 covers 15 residues. CDR1 and CDR2 (germline): MNHEY, SVGAGI. V lost 1 base and J 9 bases, leaving 18 bases between the germline ends. The CDR3 coding sequence is TGTGCCAGCAGTTACTTAAACTCGGGTCACTTACAAGCTTTCTTT. Encoded protein: CASSYLNSGHLQAFF.

The gene calls are TRBV15 and TRBJ2-5; D is unresolved. The CDR3 covers 13 residues. Per germline, CDR1 LNHNV and CDR2 YYDKDF (reference sequence). Trimming removed 2 bases from V and 3 bases from J, with 7 bases in between. CDR3 nucleotide sequence: TGTGCCACCAGCAGACATACGGAAGAGACCCAGTACTTC. It specifies CATSRHTEETQYF.

The J gene is TRBJ1-5, the V gene TRBV6-5, with 8 positions matching TRBD1. Trimming cost V 4 bases and J 7 bases; bases outside gene matches: 3. The CDR3 spans 13 residues. Germline V gene lookup returns CDR1 MNHEY and CDR2 SVGAGI. The CDR3 nucleotides are TGTGCCAGCAGTTTGGACAGGGTCCAGCCCCAGCATTTT. Protein sequence: CASSLDRVQPQHF.

The chain combines TRBV7-2 with TRBJ2-5; 9 bases map to TRBD1. The V gene's germline CDR1 is SGHTA and CDR2 FQGNSA. This CDR3 region has 15 residues. The V gene end was trimmed by 3 bases and the J gene end by 4 bases; junction bases not matched to a gene: 6. CDR3 nucleotide sequence: TGTGCCAGCAGCTTCGGAACAGGGGGCGGAGAGACCCAGTACTTC. This encodes CASSFGTGGGETQYF.

This rearrangement joins TRBV13 to TRBJ2-3; the match to TRBD2 covers 8 bases. The CDR3 sequence is 16 residues long. Germline CDR1 and CDR2: PRHDT and FYEKMQ (reference sequence). The V gene end was trimmed by 5 bases and the J gene end by 1 base; junction bases not matched to a gene: 8. CDR3 DNA sequence: TGTGCCAGCAGCCCCCTAGAAGCGGGGGGCACAGATACGCAGTATTTT. Translating it yields CASSPLEAGGTDTQYF.

The chain uses TRBV10-3 and TRBJ1-6; a weak D match, TRBD1 (6 bases). The V end lost 0 bases, the J end lost 9 bases, and 9 bases lay between the germline ends. The CDR3 contains 14 residues. The germline V gene has CDR1 ENHRY and CDR2 SYGVKD. CDR3 DNA: TGTGCCATCAGTGAGTCGGCAGGGGTTTCACCCCTCCACTTT. Its translation is CAISESAGVSPLHF.

The gene calls are TRBV2 and TRBJ1-1; D uncertain. This CDR3 spans 12 amino acids. V was shortened by 6 bases and J by 2 bases, with 7 bases between the two germline ends. Per the germline V gene, CDR1 is SNHLY and CDR2 is FYNNEI. CDR3 protein: CASRELNTEAFF. CDR3 DNA sequence: TGTGCCAGCAGAGAACTTAACACTGAAGCTTTCTTT.

The V and J genes are TRBV30 and TRBJ1-2; tentative D call: TRBD1 (5 bases). V lost 3 bases and J lost 2, with 22 bases in between. This CDR3 spans 17 amino acids. Germline V gives CDR1 GTSNPN, CDR2 SVGIG (reference sequence). The DNA for the CDR3 is TGTGCCTGGAGCGTAAATACGGGAGGACGGGGCAACTATGGCTACACCTTC. As protein: CAWSVNTGGRGNYGYTF. The full variable domain, rest sourced from reference TRBV30 and TRBJ1-2, is SQTIHQWPATLVQPVGSPLSLECTVEGTSNPNLYWYRQAAGRGLQLLFYSVGIGQISSEVPQNLSASRPQDRQFILSSKKLLLSDSGFYLCAWSVNTGGRGNYGYTFGSGTRLTVV.

The chain has TRBV5-1 and TRBJ1-6; D remains ambiguous. Germline V gene sequence: CDR1 SGHRS, CDR2 YFSETQ. Trimming left V 0 bases short and J 0 bases short, with 7 bases between. CDR3 length: 16 amino acids. The CDR3 spells CASSLEGSSYNSPLHF. CDR3 nucleotide sequence: TGCGCCAGCAGCTTGGAAGGGAGCTCCTATAATTCACCCCTCCACTTT.

This clone has just a few counts. The chain uses TRBV5-6 and TRBJ1-2; D is undetermined. V lost 4 bases and J lost 4, with 17 bases in between. Per the germline V gene, CDR1 is SGHDT and CDR2 is YYEEEE. This CDR3 has 15 amino acids. This CDR3 is CASSRPRGNGYGYTF. CDR3 in DNA: TGTGCCAGCAGCCGCCCCAGAGGGAATGGCTATGGCTACACCTTC.

The genes are TRBV20-1 and TRBJ1-2, with no clear D. V gave up 0 bases and J gave up 8 bases, with 7 bases separating them. Germline assignment: CDR1 DFQATT and CDR2 SNEGSKA (reference sequence). This CDR3 is built from 11 residues. The CDR3 DNA sequence: TGCAGTGCTAGAGACGGGGTGGGCTACACCTTC. It yields the protein CSARDGVGYTF.

The chain couples TRBV7-9 to TRBJ1-3; possible D gene TRBD1, 6 bases. Germline-derived CDR1 and CDR2 are SEHNR and FQNEAQ (reference sequence). V was clipped by 0 bases and J by 4 bases, with 13 bases between them. This CDR3 contains 16 residues. The CDR3 protein is CASSLAAGAPGNTIYF. The CDR3 DNA sequence: TGTGCCAGCAGCTTAGCGGCAGGGGCGCCAGGAAACACCATATATTTT.

This chain uses TRBV27 with TRBJ2-1, with 10 bases identical to TRBD1. The J segment lost 3 bases and the V segment lost 8 bases, leaving 10 bases of the junction unmatched. The germline V gene encodes CDR1 MNHEY and CDR2 SMNVEV (reference sequence). The CDR3 consists of 16 residues. The DNA for the CDR3 is TGTGCCAGCGGGGTCTTAGGGACAGGGGTCTACAATGAGCAGTTCTTC. Translated, it gives CASGVLGTGVYNEQFF.